A selection of T cell receptor beta chains follows, all from one sample in a study of T cell clones after liver transplantation. Assay used: immunoSEQ multiplex PCR; TCRdb lists only in-frame clones, some missing. The profile shows 40,000 to 55,000 clones, 70% to 75% of them singletons. The specimen comprised CD4+ T cells from blood, sampled approximately 52 months after liver transplant. The receptors come from a human patient who received a liver transplant. The graft donor may have given rise to some T cells. Each CDR3 is given with its conserved first and last residue. D genes are given only for firm matches. Some rows have no size entry. The others give once, few or many, or a class for an expanded clone.

TRBJ1-2,TRBV28,NA,NA,CASSWEGRAGYTF,TGTGCCAGCAGTTGGGAAGGTAGGGCTGGCTACACCTTC
TRBJ2-3,TRBV5-1,NA,NA,CASSLAGLGTDTQYF,TGCGCCAGCAGCTTGGCGGGACTTGGCACAGATACGCAGTATTTT
TRBJ1-5,TRBV7-2,NA,NA,CASSPKAGSNQPQHF,TGTGCCAGCAGCCCTAAGGCAGGGAGCAATCAGCCCCAGCATTTT
TRBJ2-1,TRBV19,NA,NA,CASIGYTGRSYNEQFF,TGTGCCAGTATAGGGTACACAGGGAGGTCCTACAATGAGCAGTTCTTC
TRBJ2-1,TRBV7-2,NA,TRBD2,CASSLSGGANEQFF,TGTGCCAGCAGCTTATCCGGGGGGGCAAATGAGCAGTTCTTC
TRBJ2-6,TRBV19,NA,TRBD1,CASSMEGGQISGANVLTF,TGTGCCAGTAGTATGGAAGGGGGACAGATCTCTGGGGCCAACGTCCTGACTTTC
TRBJ2-5,TRBV15,few,TRBD1,CATSIGQAGETQYF,TGTGCCACCAGCATTGGACAGGCCGGAGAGACCCAGTACTTC
TRBJ2-3,TRBV10-1,once,NA,CASSESSGASTDTQYF,TGCGCCAGCAGTGAGTCAAGCGGCGCTAGCACAGATACGCAGTATTTT
TRBJ1-4,TRBV9,NA,NA,CASSLSGHNEKLFF,TGTGCCAGCAGCCTCAGCGGTCATAATGAAAAACTGTTTTTT
TRBJ2-7,TRBV18,NA,TRBD2,CASSPQGRDEQYF,TGTGCCAGCTCACCTCAAGGGAGGGACGAGCAGTACTTC
TRBJ1-2,TRBV28,NA,TRBD1,CASRGQGHYYGYTF,TGTGCCAGCAGAGGACAGGGCCACTACTATGGCTACACCTTC
TRBJ1-1,TRBV19,NA,NA,CASSIEVNTEAFF,TGTGCCAGTAGTATAGAAGTGAACACTGAAGCTTTCTTT
TRBJ1-1,TRBV15,NA,NA,CATSRGPADTEAFF,TGTGCCACCAGCAGGGGCCCCGCCGACACTGAAGCTTTCTTT